Listed below are T cell receptor beta chains from one sample, sequenced in a study of early T cells in non-severe SARS-CoV-2 infection. TCRdb used MiXCR to reprocess the 5' RACE reads, holding one entry per CDR3 protein. Among 70,000 to 95,000 distinct CDR3 sequences, around a tenth were seen once, and the ten largest hold approximately 4.9%. Specimen: whole blood. The receptors were sampled from an adult who was a healthcare worker with PCR-confirmed SARS-CoV-2 infection or an uninfected control (not recorded which). Both conserved end residues are part of each CDR3. The D gene is left open where the match is weak. Some rows have no size entry. The others give once, few or many, or a class for an expanded clone.

j_gene,d_gene,v_gene,abundance,CDR3nt,CDR3aa
TRBJ1-4,TRBD1,TRBV7-2,many,TGTGCCAGCAGCCGGACAGGGGGCAATGAAAAACTGTTTTTT,CASSRTGGNEKLFF
TRBJ1-2,NA,TRBV4-1,many,TGCGCCAGCAGCCAAGATCCGGGAGGGGCGCAGGAGTCTGGCTACACCTTC,CASSQDPGGAQESGYTF
TRBJ2-5,TRBD1,TRBV12-3/TRBV12-4,NA,TGTGCCAGCAGTCCGACAGGGGGCCCAGAGACCCAGTACTTC,CASSPTGGPETQYF
TRBJ2-3,NA,TRBV4-2,few,TGTGCCAGCAGCCAGTGGACCGGGAACTCCCCCGGAGCAGATACGCAGTATTTT,CASSQWTGNSPGADTQYF
TRBJ2-5,NA,TRBV2,large,TGTGCCAGCAGTGAATTAAGGAGGTACCAAGAGACCCAGTACTTC,CASSELRRYQETQYF
TRBJ2-4,NA,TRBV18,few,TGTGCCAGCTCACCAGCTAACTCCGGGATAAACATTCAGTACTTC,CASSPANSGINIQYF
TRBJ2-5,NA,TRBV28,few,TGTGCCAGCAGTTTATCCAGAAGGGGAGAGACCCAGTACTTC,CASSLSRRGETQYF
TRBJ1-2,TRBD1,TRBV27,NA,TGTGCCAGCAGCCGAAAGGGACAGGGATATGGCTACACCTTC,CASSRKGQGYGYTF
TRBJ2-3,TRBD2,TRBV27,few,TGTGCCAGCAGTCCCACGACTAGCGGGAGCACAGATACGCAGTATTTT,CASSPTTSGSTDTQYF
TRBJ2-1,TRBD2,TRBV20-1,few,TGCAGTGCCCCAGCGGGGGCGATCTACAATGAGCAGTTCTTC,CSAPAGAIYNEQFF
TRBJ1-6,NA,TRBV10-3,NA,TGTGCCATCAGTGACGGGGAACCCCTCCACTTT,CAISDGEPLHF
TRBJ1-6,NA,TRBV11-2,many,TGTGCCAGCAGCTCGGCCCCCTTAGGGCCCCTCCACTTT,CASSSAPLGPLHF
TRBJ2-7,NA,TRBV28,many,TGTGCCAGCAGTTCTGGGAGCGCCTACGAGCAGTACTTC,CASSSGSAYEQYF
TRBJ1-5,NA,TRBV20-1,many,TGCAGTGCTAGAGATAGTCGGACGGCTAGCAATCAGCCCCAGCATTTT,CSARDSRTASNQPQHF
TRBJ1-1,NA,TRBV27,few,TGTGCCAGCAGTCCTTTAATGGGGGGGACTGAAGCTTTCTTT,CASSPLMGGTEAFF
TRBJ1-2,NA,TRBV27,many,TGTGCCAGCAGCTTACAGGGTGTAGGCTATGGCTACACCTTC,CASSLQGVGYGYTF
TRBJ1-5,TRBD1,TRBV3-1,NA,TGTGCCAGCAGCCAAGCCGGGACAGGGGGCAATCAGCCCCAGCATTTT,CASSQAGTGGNQPQHF
TRBJ2-3,TRBD2,TRBV7-2,NA,TGTGCCAGCAGCTCCCAGGGACTAGCGGGAGATACGCAGTATTTT,CASSSQGLAGDTQYF
TRBJ1-5,NA,TRBV18,NA,TGTGCCAGCTCACCACGGAGCGCAGGCAATCAGCCCCAGCATTTT,CASSPRSAGNQPQHF
TRBJ2-5,NA,TRBV12-3/TRBV12-4,few,TGTGCCAGCAGTTCGTGGGAGGAGACCCAGTACTTC,CASSSWEETQYF
TRBJ2-3,TRBD2,TRBV9,many,TGTGCCAGCACCATTAGCGGGGTATACACAGATACGCAGTATTTT,CASTISGVYTDTQYF
TRBJ2-3,NA,TRBV7-2,once,TGTGCCAGCAGCACCAAGCGGTATTACACAGATACGCAGTATTTT,CASSTKRYYTDTQYF
TRBJ2-7,NA,TRBV20-1,few,TGCAGTGCTGGGCCCCGGGTGCGTGCCCTTTACGAGCAGTACTTC,CSAGPRVRALYEQYF
TRBJ2-5,NA,TRBV24-1,many,TGTGCCACCAGTGATTCCCCGGGGAGACAAGAGACCCAGTACTTC,CATSDSPGRQETQYF
TRBJ2-7,NA,TRBV29-1,NA,TGCAGCGTTGAATTACCGGGGTACTACGAGCAGTACTTC,CSVELPGYYEQYF
TRBJ1-4,TRBD1,TRBV10-2,many,TGCGCCAGCAGTGAGTCCGGGACAGGGTCAACTTCTGCAACTAATGAAAAACTGTTTTTT,CASSESGTGSTSATNEKLFF
TRBJ2-3,TRBD1,TRBV6-1,many,TGTGCCAGCAAGACAGGGAACACAGATACGCAGTATTTT,CASKTGNTDTQYF
TRBJ2-3,TRBD1,TRBV2,many,TGTGCCAGCAATGGACAGGGTTCAGATACGCAGTATTTT,CASNGQGSDTQYF
TRBJ2-3,TRBD2,TRBV28,many,TGTGCCAGCAAGGCGGGAGGCACAGATACGCAGTATTTT,CASKAGGTDTQYF
TRBJ2-1,TRBD2,TRBV9,NA,TGTGCCAGCAGCGTGACCGGGACTAGCTCAGTCAATGAGCAGTTCTTC,CASSVTGTSSVNEQFF
TRBJ2-2,TRBD1,TRBV12-3/TRBV12-4,many,TGTGCCAGCAGTCTACCGGGACAGGGGGCGCAGATCGGGGAGCTGTTTTTT,CASSLPGQGAQIGELFF
TRBJ2-3,NA,TRBV5-1,NA,TGCGCCAGCAGCTTGGCCGTGACAAGGACAGATACGCAGTATTTT,CASSLAVTRTDTQYF
TRBJ2-2,NA,TRBV7-9,NA,TGTGCCAGCAGCTTTGAGGGCAAAGGAGGGGAGCTGTTTTTT,CASSFEGKGGELFF
TRBJ2-2,TRBD2,TRBV6-1,few,TGTGCCAGCACCGGACTAGCGAACACCGGGGAGCTGTTTTTT,CASTGLANTGELFF
TRBJ2-1,TRBD2,TRBV7-8,many,TGTGCCAGCAGCCGCGGCTATAGCGGGGGACAGAGGAATGAGCAGTTCTTC,CASSRGYSGGQRNEQFF
TRBJ2-2,NA,TRBV30,NA,TGTGCTTTAGACCGGCAGGGGACCGGGGAGCTGTTTTTT,CALDRQGTGELFF
TRBJ1-5,NA,TRBV12-3/TRBV12-4,many,TGTGCCAGCAGTTTAGTTTACCCTGACAATCAGCCCCAGCATTTT,CASSLVYPDNQPQHF
TRBJ2-1,NA,TRBV5-4,many,TGTGCCAGCAGCTCGGTGGGAAGAAATGAGCAGTTCTTC,CASSSVGRNEQFF
TRBJ2-1,TRBD2,TRBV7-9,NA,TGTGCCAGCAGCTTATTAGCGGGAGGGCTGTCTGGTGAGCAGTTCTTC,CASSLLAGGLSGEQFF
TRBJ2-2,NA,TRBV2,NA,TGTGCCAGCGGGGGTGGGCGGCGCGGCACCGGGGAGCTGTTTTTT,CASGGGRRGTGELFF
TRBJ2-1,NA,TRBV12-3/TRBV12-4,few,TGTGCCAGCAATGGACCAAGGAGCTCCTACAATGAGCAGTTCTTC,CASNGPRSSYNEQFF
TRBJ2-7,TRBD2,TRBV3-1,few,TGTGCCAGCAGCTCACGTCCTAGCGGGAGCTTCGACGAGCAGTACTTC,CASSSRPSGSFDEQYF
TRBJ2-7,NA,TRBV5-5,many,TGTGCCAGCAGCTTGGATTTCTACGAGCAGTACTTC,CASSLDFYEQYF
TRBJ1-2,NA,TRBV20-1,few,TGCAGTGCTAGAGAACGGTATCTTGGCTACACCTTC,CSARERYLGYTF
TRBJ1-5,NA,TRBV25-1,NA,TGTGCCAGCGGGTTGGGGGATAGCAATCAGCCCCAGCATTTT,CASGLGDSNQPQHF
TRBJ2-1,TRBD2,TRBV10-1,few,TGCGCCAGCAGCCAAGCCGCGGGAGGGAAGAATAAATTCTACAATGAGCAGTTCTTC,CASSQAAGGKNKFYNEQFF
TRBJ2-1,NA,TRBV20-1,few,TGCAGTGCTCTCCGGGACCACGTTAGGGGGCAGTTCTTC,CSALRDHVRGQFF
TRBJ1-4,NA,TRBV9,NA,TGTGCCAGCAGCGTAGGAGGGGGAGGAGGATTTGAAAAACTGTTTTTT,CASSVGGGGGFEKLFF
TRBJ2-7,NA,TRBV10-3,few,TGTGCCATCAGTGATCGACCGGGGCCCACACTTCGCAGCTACGAGCAGTACTTC,CAISDRPGPTLRSYEQYF
TRBJ1-3,NA,TRBV18,few,TGTGCCAGCTCACCACCGGGGGTCGTCTCTGGAAACACCATATATTTT,CASSPPGVVSGNTIYF
TRBJ2-1,NA,TRBV2,many,TGTGCCAGCAGTGAAGTACTAACAAGCAATGAGCAGTTCTTC,CASSEVLTSNEQFF
TRBJ1-1,NA,TRBV12-3/TRBV12-4,NA,TGTGCCAGCTACTCGGGGGGTGAAGCTTTCTTT,CASYSGGEAFF